This T cell receptor (beta chain) was retrieved from a study of response to subunit inactivated influenza vaccine listed by TCRdb under 2018. Looking at the study overall: Deep quantitative profiling of the T cell receptor repertoire was used in the study to follow responses to a trivalent subunit inactivated influenza vaccine.

Inclusive of the bounding cysteine and phenylalanine, the CDR3 is 19 residues long. Only the CDR3 DNA is retained, 57 bases long and in frame from the first base. V is cut back by 5 bases and J by 5 bases, with 19 bases in the junction unmatched. The germline V gene (reference sequence) yields SGHAT for CDR1 and FQDESV for CDR2. Points the paper makes about the study in general: According to the authors, only a limited number of new T cells may be recruited by each seasonal influenza vaccination.

Library preparation employed RT-PCR. Sequencing was carried out with an Illumina HiSeq 2500. The public reads were quality trimmed at Q25 with fastp and then assembled into clones with MiXCR by TCRdb, keeping productive beta chains. Rows merge per CDR3 protein into single entries with the most common DNA and genes. This sample is represented by roughly 780,000 distinct CDR3 sequences; around a sixth of them were singletons. The ten largest clones add up to 11% of the sample. Note on this clonotype: The antigen it recognizes is unknown. No base qualities exist here, and no much larger clone lies one base off it.

The source was PBMCs from blood, collected roughly 5 days after vaccination. The sequence links TRBV11-1 to TRBJ2-1, and TRBD2 matches 9 of the central bases. The receptor was derived from a man between 45 and 60 years old who received an inactivated influenza vaccine. Donor details come from another sample of the same person, matched by shared clones. CDR3 region: CASSTSLAGKSLRDNEQFF. The nucleotide sequence is given as TGTGCCAGCAGCACCTCCCTAGCGGGGAAGAGTCTGAGGGACAATGAGCAGTTCTTC.